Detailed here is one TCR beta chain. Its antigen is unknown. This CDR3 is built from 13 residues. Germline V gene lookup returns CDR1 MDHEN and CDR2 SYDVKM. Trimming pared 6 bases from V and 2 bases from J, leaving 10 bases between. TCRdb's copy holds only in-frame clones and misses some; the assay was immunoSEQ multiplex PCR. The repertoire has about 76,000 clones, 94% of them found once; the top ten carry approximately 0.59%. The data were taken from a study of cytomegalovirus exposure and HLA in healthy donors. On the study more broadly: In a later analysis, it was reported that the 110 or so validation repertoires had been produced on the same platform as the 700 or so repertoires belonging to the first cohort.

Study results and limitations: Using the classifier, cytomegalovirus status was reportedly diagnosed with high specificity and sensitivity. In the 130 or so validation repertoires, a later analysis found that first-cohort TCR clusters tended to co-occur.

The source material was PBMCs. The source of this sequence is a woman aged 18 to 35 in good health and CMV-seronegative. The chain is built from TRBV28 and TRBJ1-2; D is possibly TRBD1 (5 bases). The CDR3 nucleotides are TGTGCCAGCAGGTCCGGGGGGAACTATGGCTACACCTTC. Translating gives CASRSGGNYGYTF.